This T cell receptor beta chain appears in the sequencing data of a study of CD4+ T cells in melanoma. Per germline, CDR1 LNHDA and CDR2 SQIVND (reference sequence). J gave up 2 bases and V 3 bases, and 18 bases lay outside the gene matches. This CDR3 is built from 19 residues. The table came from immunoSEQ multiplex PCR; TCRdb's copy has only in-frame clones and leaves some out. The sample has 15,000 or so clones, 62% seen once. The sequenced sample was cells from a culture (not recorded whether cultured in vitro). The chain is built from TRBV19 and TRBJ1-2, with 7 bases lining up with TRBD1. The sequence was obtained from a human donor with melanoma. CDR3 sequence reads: CASSIWNLPDRNWNYGYTF. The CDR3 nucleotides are TGTGCCAGTAGTATTTGGAACCTACCGGACAGGAACTGGAACTATGGCTACACCTTC.